The clone carrying this T cell receptor beta chain was detected only once. Antigen: not known. This entry comes from a study of shared clonotypes between healthy human individuals. Overall study context: In total, the donors were two women and a few men aged 18 to 49. Study results and caveats: The authors sampled blood alone, and tissue repertoires likely differ.

Caucasian adults residing in Nashville, Tennessee made up all the donors. This CDR3 has 12 residues. Trimming took off 0 bases at V and 7 bases at J, with 3 bases between the two ends. From germline, CDR1 is SGHNT and CDR2 YENEEA. At the deep level, the assay was run. Produced via immunoSEQ multiplex PCR; TCRdb's table is partial and in-frame only. The sample lists some 470,000 clones, approximately 80% occurring once. The material sequenced was PBMCs. This chain joins TRBV11-3 and TRBJ2-2, with D unclear. This clonotype was sampled from a middle-aged woman in good health. Some clones in this sample may be carry-over from other donors' samples. CDR3 DNA sequence: TGTGCCAGCAGCTTAGAAGTCGGGGAGCTGTTTTTT. Its translation: CASSLEVGELFF.